The rows below give T cell receptor beta chains drawn from one sample of a study of cytomegalovirus exposure and HLA in healthy donors. The method was immunoSEQ multiplex PCR; TCRdb's version includes in-frame clones alone and lacks a portion of them. The data contain more than 110,000 clones, 80% to 85% of them singletons. The sample comprised PBMCs. These receptors originate from a female donor in good health and CMV-seronegative. Both conserved end residues are part of each CDR3. Fields, in order: V gene, J gene, CDR3 length, CDR3 protein.

TRBV28,TRBJ1-5,15,CASRTRDRGNQPQHF
TRBV6-5,TRBJ1-1,15,CASSYSGGIMTEAFF
TRBV6-1,TRBJ2-2,13,CASRTQGPGELFF
TRBV7-2,TRBJ2-3,13,CASSNTGADTQYF
TRBV4-2,TRBJ2-5,15,CASSQESTYQETQYF
TRBV5-8,TRBJ2-7,17,CASSLVGLALSSYEQYF
TRBV6-5,TRBJ2-7,14,CASSHRHRQYEQYF
TRBV2,TRBJ1-1,15,CASSEVGGARTEAFF
TRBV28,TRBJ2-7,13,CASSGGAYYEQYF
TRBV5-1,TRBJ2-2,15,CASSLRGTSTGELFF
TRBV5-6,TRBJ2-1,16,CASSSDGSGPYNEQFF
TRBV27,TRBJ1-1,14,CASTSQGMNTEAFF
TRBV7-9,TRBJ2-2,14,CASSPVDTTGELFF
TRBV5-1,TRBJ1-2,13,CASSQGDTNGYTF
TRBV5-4,.,13,CASLAPSSYEQYF
TRBV28,TRBJ2-5,15,CASRRVFPRGETQYF
TRBV6-5,TRBJ1-4,14,CASRPGQLNEKLFF
TRBV5-4,TRBJ2-5,13,CASSSQGRETQYF
TRBV5-8,TRBJ2-3,15,CASSLGAGSTDTQYF
TRBV10-1,TRBJ2-5,14,CASSEGLADETQYF
TRBV4-1,TRBJ1-2,14,CASSHKTGPLGYTF
TRBV30,TRBJ2-7,12,CAWSVRESEQYF
TRBV25-1,TRBJ1-1,15,CASSEQAEGNTEAFF
TRBV15,TRBJ2-7,15,CATSREGRGAYEQYF
TRBV6-6,TRBJ2-1,13,CASRDRVDNEQFF